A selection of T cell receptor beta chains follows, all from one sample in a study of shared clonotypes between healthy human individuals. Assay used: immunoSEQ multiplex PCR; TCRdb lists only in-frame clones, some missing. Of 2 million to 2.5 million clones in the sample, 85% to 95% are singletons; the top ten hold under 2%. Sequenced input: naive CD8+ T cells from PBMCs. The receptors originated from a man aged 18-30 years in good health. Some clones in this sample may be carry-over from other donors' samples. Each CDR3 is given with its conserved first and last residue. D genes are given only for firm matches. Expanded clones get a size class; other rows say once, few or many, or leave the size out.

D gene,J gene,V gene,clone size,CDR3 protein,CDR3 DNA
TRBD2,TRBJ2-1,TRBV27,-,CASSLLSGLAGVGEFF,TGTGCCAGCAGTTTGTTGAGCGGGCTAGCGGGAGTCGGGGAGTTCTTC
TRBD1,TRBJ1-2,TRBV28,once,CASSLRQGDLLYGYTF,TGTGCCAGCAGTTTGAGGCAGGGGGATCTATTATATGGCTACACCTTC
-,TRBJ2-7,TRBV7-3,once,CASSLNGLSQGINYEQYF,TGTGCCAGCAGCTTAAATGGCTTGTCGCAGGGTATAAACTACGAGCAGTACTTC
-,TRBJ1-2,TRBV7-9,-,CASSLRAGTLKDGYTF,TGTGCCAGCAGCTTAAGAGCCGGGACTTTAAAGGATGGCTACACCTTC
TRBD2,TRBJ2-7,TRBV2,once,CASLGTSGRNERYF,TGTGCCAGCCTCGGGACTAGCGGGAGAAACGAGCGGTACTTC
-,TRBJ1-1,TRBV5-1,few,CASSLWGEITEAFF,TGCGCCAGCAGCTTGTGGGGAGAAATCACTGAAGCTTTCTTT
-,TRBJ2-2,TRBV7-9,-,CASSYPPVMNTGELFF,TGTGCCAGCAGCTACCCACCGGTGATGAACACCGGGGAGCTGTTTTTT
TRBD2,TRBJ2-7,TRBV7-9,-,CASSHQTSGAPYEQYF,TGTGCCAGCAGCCACCAGACTAGCGGAGCCCCCTACGAGCAGTACTTC
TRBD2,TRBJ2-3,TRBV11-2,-,CASSSLASGTDTQYF,TGTGCCAGCAGCTCCCTAGCTAGCGGAACAGATACGCAGTATTTT
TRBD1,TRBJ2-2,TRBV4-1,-,CASSLPTGVGDGTGELFF,TGCGCCAGCAGCCTCCCGACAGGGGTTGGGGATGGCACCGGGGAGCTGTTTTTT
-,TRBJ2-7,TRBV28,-,CASIRYPDNEQYF,TGTGCCAGCATCAGATATCCCGACAACGAGCAGTACTTC
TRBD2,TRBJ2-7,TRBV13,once,CASSRSGTLSYEQYF,TGTGCCAGCAGCCGGAGCGGGACCCTCTCCTACGAGCAGTACTTC
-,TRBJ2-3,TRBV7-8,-,CASSLVTGSTDTQYF,TGTGCCAGCAGCTTAGTTACCGGGAGCACAGATACGCAGTATTTT
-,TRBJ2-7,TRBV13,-,CASSQGRTYEQYF,TGTGCCAGCAGCCAGGGACGAACCTACGAGCAGTACTTC
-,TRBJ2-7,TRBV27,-,CASSLTGTEQYF,TGTGCCAGCAGTTTAACCGGGACCGAGCAGTACTTC
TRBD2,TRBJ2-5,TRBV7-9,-,CASSEELARETQYF,TGTGCCAGCAGCGAGGAACTAGCGAGAGAGACCCAGTACTTC
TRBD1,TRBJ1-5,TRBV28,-,CASSFGTGGSWQPQHF,TGTGCCAGCAGTTTCGGGACAGGGGGCTCGTGGCAGCCCCAGCATTTT
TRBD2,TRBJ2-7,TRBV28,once,CASSFRLAESEQYF,TGTGCCAGCAGTTTTCGGCTAGCGGAGAGCGAGCAGTACTTC
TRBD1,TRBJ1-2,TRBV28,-,CASGIAEGAYYGYTF,TGTGCCAGCGGGATCGCGGAGGGGGCTTACTATGGCTACACCTTC
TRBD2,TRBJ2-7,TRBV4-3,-,CASSQEGGSGYSYEQYF,TGCGCCAGCAGCCAAGAGGGGGGTAGCGGGTACTCCTACGAGCAGTACTTC
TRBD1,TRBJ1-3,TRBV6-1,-,CASSDPGQGFFTGNTIYF,TGTGCCAGCAGTGACCCGGGACAGGGCTTCTTCACTGGAAACACCATATATTTT
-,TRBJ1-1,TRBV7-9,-,CASSTKGAEAFF,TGTGCCAGCAGTACTAAGGGGGCTGAAGCTTTCTTT
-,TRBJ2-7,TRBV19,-,CASSGTLRYEQYF,TGTGCCAGTAGTGGGACCTTAAGGTACGAGCAGTACTTC
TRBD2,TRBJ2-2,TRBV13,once,CASSLGVAGDTGELFF,TGTGCCAGCAGCTTAGGCGTAGCGGGAGACACCGGGGAGCTGTTTTTT
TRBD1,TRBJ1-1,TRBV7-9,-,CASSTAQGAQNTEAFF,TGTGCCAGCAGCACCGCACAGGGGGCGCAGAACACTGAAGCTTTCTTT
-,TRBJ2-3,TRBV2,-,CASSDRNPYADTQYF,TGTGCCAGCAGTGATCGAAACCCATACGCAGATACGCAGTATTTT
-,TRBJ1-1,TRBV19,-,CASTVGRTVNTEAFF,TGTGCCAGTACCGTCGGTAGGACAGTGAACACTGAAGCTTTCTTT
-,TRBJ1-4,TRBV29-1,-,CSARDVRTNEKLFF,TGCAGCGCAAGGGACGTACGAACAAACGAAAAACTGTTTTTT
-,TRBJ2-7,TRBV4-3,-,CASSQDRDYEQYF,TGCGCCAGCAGCCAAGACAGGGATTACGAGCAGTACTTC
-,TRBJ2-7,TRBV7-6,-,CASSRGSGMESSYEQYF,TGTGCCAGCAGCCGGGGGTCAGGGATGGAAAGCTCCTACGAGCAGTACTTC
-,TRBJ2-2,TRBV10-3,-,CAAEGAGEGTGELFF,TGTGCCGCTGAGGGGGCGGGAGAGGGCACCGGGGAGCTGTTTTTT
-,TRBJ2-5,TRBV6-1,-,CASSEGSQETQYF,TGTGCCAGCAGTGAAGGCAGCCAAGAGACCCAGTACTTC
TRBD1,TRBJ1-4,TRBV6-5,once,CASNRRQGDEKLFF,TGTGCCAGCAATAGGAGACAGGGTGATGAAAAACTGTTTTTT